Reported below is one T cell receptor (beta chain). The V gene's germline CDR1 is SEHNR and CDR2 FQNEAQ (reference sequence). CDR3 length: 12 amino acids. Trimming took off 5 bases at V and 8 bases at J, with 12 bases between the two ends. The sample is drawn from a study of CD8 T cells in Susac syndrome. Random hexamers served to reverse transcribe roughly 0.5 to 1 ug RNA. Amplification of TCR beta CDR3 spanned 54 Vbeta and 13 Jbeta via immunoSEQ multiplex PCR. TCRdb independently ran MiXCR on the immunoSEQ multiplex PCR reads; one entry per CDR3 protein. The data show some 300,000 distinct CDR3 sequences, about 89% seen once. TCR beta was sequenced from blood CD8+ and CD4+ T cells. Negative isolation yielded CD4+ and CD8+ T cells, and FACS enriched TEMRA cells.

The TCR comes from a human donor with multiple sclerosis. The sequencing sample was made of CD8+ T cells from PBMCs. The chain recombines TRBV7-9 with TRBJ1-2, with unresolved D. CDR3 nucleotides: TGTGCCAGCAGCGAGACTGTAGGAGGCTACACCTTC. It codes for CASSETVGGYTF.